Reported below is one T cell receptor beta chain. This sample is drawn from a study of blood T cell repertoires in COVID-19. The wider study: Sources were T cells, B-cell-depleted T cells, or PBMCs; the material itself was cDNA or gDNA.

The CDR3 length is 14 residues. The V gene lost 2 bases and the J gene lost 2 bases, with 11 bases spanning the gap. The V gene's germline CDR1 is SGHRS and CDR2 YFSETQ. Original methodology: From reference gene primer amplification, estimates of nucleated cell counts were derived. Profiling relied on immunoSEQ multiplex PCR, and the TCRdb table lists in-frame clones only, not all of them. Clonal size and the V and J genes are those of that table, whereas D and trimming came from the DNA. The sample records 400,000 to 450,000 clones, 70% to 90% being singletons. Material for sequencing was peripheral blood. This clonotype was obtained from a woman aged 25-40 years with active or convalescent COVID-19. The V gene is TRBV5-1, the J gene TRBJ2-7; D is possibly TRBD1 (6 bases). Here the CDR3 reads CASSLTGPPYEQYF. For the CDR3, the DNA is TGCGCCAGCAGCTTAACAGGGCCCCCCTACGAGCAGTACTTC.